This TCR beta chain came from a study of OX40 agonist ivuxolimab in advanced cancers. Using immunoSEQ multiplex PCR, the repertoire was profiled, and TCRdb retains in-frame clones only, with some absent. Of approximately 32,000 clones listed, 89% were seen once; the top ten hold around 9.8%. The V gene end was trimmed by 6 bases and the J gene end by 9 bases; junction bases not matched to a gene: 4. Germline V gives CDR1 KGHSH, CDR2 LQKENI. The CDR3 loop spans 14 amino acids. The TCR comes from an adult with an advanced solid tumor such as melanoma, head and neck, liver or kidney cancer. The rearrangement links TRBV18 to TRBJ2-1; 14 nucleotides align to TRBD2. The sample consisted of CD4+ or CD8+ T cells sorted from blood, taken in a trial of the OX40 agonist ivuxolimab. For the CDR3, the DNA is TGTGCCAGCTCTTTGACTAGCGGGAGGGGTGAGCAGTTCTTC. Its protein product is CASSLTSGRGEQFF.